Included here is one T cell receptor (beta chain) sequence, with context. This entry belongs to a study of PD-L1 blockade in urothelial cancer. Study-level background: Intravenous atezolizumab, 1,200 mg every 3 weeks, was begun by patients around 2014. Counts from blood samples showed a median of roughly 150,000 T cells.

Trimming cost V 3 bases and J 2 bases, with 15 bases left between them. The CDR3 contains 16 residues. Profiled with immunoSEQ multiplex PCR; TCRdb holds only in-frame clones, not every one. The sample gives approximately 71,000 clones, 85% to 90% of which show up once; roughly 3.2% is in the top ten. Sequenced material: PBMCs, taken around atezolizumab (anti-PD-L1) treatment. This receptor was obtained from a man aged 55 to 69 with urothelial cancer. The rearrangement uses TRBV5-3 and TRBJ1-5; D gene unclear. TRBV5-3 is an ORF; its function is uncertain. The CDR3 loop is CARSSLDPRGNQPQHF. CDR3 DNA: TGTGCCAGAAGCTCACTCGACCCCCGGGGCAATCAGCCCCAGCATTTT.